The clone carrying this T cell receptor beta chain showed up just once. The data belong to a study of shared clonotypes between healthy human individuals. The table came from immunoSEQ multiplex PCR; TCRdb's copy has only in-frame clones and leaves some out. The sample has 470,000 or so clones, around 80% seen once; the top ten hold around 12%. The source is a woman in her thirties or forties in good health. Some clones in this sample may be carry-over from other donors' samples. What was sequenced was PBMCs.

The CDR3 DNA sequence: TGTGCCAGTAGTACGGCCCGCCAAGAGACCCAGTACTTC. It translates to CASSTARQETQYF. J is TRBJ2-5 and V is TRBV19; D gene ambiguous. The CDR3 is 13 amino acids. Germline-derived CDR1 and CDR2 are LNHDA and SQIVND (reference sequence). The V end was cut by 4 bases, the J end by 1 base, with 7 bases between.